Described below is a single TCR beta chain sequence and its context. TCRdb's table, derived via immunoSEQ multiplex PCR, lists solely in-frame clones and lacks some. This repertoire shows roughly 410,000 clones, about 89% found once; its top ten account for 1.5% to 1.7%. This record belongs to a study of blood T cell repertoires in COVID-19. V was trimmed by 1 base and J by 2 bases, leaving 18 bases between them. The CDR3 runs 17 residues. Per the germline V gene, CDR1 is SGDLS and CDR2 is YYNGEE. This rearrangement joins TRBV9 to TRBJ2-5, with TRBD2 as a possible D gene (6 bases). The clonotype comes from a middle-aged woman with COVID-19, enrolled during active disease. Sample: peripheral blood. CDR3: CASSVNGIGGIQETQYF. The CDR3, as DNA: TGTGCCAGCAGCGTAAACGGTATTGGGGGGATACAAGAGACCCAGTACTTC. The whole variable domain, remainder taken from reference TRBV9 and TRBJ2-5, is DSGVTQTPKHLITATGQRVTLRCSPRSGDLSVYWYQQSLDQGLQFLIQYYNGEERAKGNILERFSAQQFPDLHSELNLSSLELGDSALYFCASSVNGIGGIQETQYFGPGTRLLVL.